This TCR beta chain is drawn from a study of T cells in Graves' hyperthyroidism and ophthalmopathy. Overall study: Peripheral blood was drawn at first diagnosis, prior to all treatment.

This clonotype came up many times. Hyperthyroidism patients were newly diagnosed, had disease duration under 2 months, and were aged 18 to 65 years. Each 10 ml fresh peripheral blood draw supplied the PBMCs. RNA transcripts yielded amplified TCR beta CDR3 regions. HTBI primers drove first-round RT-PCR of the TCR CDR3. From the multiplex PCR reads, TCRdb called clonotypes with MiXCR, one entry per CDR3 protein. The sample comprises roughly 750,000 distinct CDR3 sequences, roughly 15% of which are singletons, and under 9.5% rests with the top ten. The CDR3 spans 16 residues. The germline gives CDR1 KGHSH, CDR2 LQKENI. Trimming took off 3 bases at V and 4 bases at J, with 18 bases between the two ends.

The V call is TRBV18, the J call TRBJ2-5, with D perhaps TRBD2 (5 bases). The source of this sequence is a young man with Graves' hyperthyroidism. The sequencing sample was made of blood. The chain's CDR3 is CASSPSWTGTRETQYF. CDR3 bases: TGTGCCAGCTCACCCTCATGGACGGGAACAAGAGAGACCCAGTACTTC.